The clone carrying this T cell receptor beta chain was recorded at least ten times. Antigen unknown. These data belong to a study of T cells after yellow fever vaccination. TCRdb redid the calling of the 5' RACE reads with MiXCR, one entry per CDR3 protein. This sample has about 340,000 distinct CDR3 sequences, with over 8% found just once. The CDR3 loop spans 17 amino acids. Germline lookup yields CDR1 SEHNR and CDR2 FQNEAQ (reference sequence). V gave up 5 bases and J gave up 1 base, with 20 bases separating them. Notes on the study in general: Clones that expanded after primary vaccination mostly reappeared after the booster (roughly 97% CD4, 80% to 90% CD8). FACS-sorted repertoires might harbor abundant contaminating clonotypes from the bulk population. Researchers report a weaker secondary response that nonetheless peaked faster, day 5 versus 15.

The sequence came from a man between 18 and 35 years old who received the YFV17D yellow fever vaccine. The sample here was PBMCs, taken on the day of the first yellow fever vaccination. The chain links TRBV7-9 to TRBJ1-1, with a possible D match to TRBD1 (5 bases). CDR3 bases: TGTGCCAGCAGCGGCCGGGGGGAAGGGCTTTCGAACACTGAAGCTTTCTTT. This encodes CASSGRGEGLSNTEAFF.